The 18 T cell receptor beta chains listed next were all sequenced from one sample in a study of cytomegalovirus exposure and HLA in healthy donors (dated by TCRdb to the late 2010s). The protocol used for the library was the immunoSEQ multiplex PCR assay. For the multiplex PCR, a mixture combining 60 forward primers for TCR Vbeta segments and 13 reverse primers for TCR Jbeta segments was used. What TCRdb holds here is the immuneACCESS table cut down to in-frame rearrangements. Part of the clones is not present; checked against another copy, under half of the missing clones reflect an unresolved V gene, and the others are unexplained. A total of about 110,000 clones appear in this sample, 78% of them only once. Around 1.2% of the sample is held by the ten biggest clonotypes. Sequenced input: PBMCs. The receptors here all came from a man between 25 and 39 years old in good health and CMV-seronegative.

This clone was observed a few times. V is TRBV4-3 and J is TRBJ1-4; 8 nucleotides match TRBD1. V lost 3 bases and J lost 7; bases outside the gene matches: 7. The CDR3 consists of 15 residues. Germline V gives CDR1 LGHNA, CDR2 YSLEER. The CDR3 DNA sequence: TGCGCCAGCAGCCAGCAAACAGGGGGAGCTGAAAAACTGTTTTTT. This gives the protein CASSQQTGGAEKLFF.

This clone was detected only a few times. The J gene is TRBJ2-3, the V gene TRBV5-4; 7 nucleotides align to TRBD1. The V gene end was trimmed by 3 bases and the J gene end by 4 bases; junction bases not matched to a gene: 5. In germline, CDR1 is SGHNT, CDR2 YYREEE (reference sequence). The CDR3 consists of 14 residues. As DNA, the CDR3 is TGTGCCAGCAGCTCAGGGGGTGTCGCAGATACGCAGTATTTT. Translating gives CASSSGGVADTQYF.

This rearrangement joins TRBV7-9 to TRBJ2-3, with a weak D call TRBD1 (6 bases). The CDR3 spans 16 residues. CDR1 is SEHNR, CDR2 FQNEAQ, per germline (reference sequence). V gave up 1 base and J gave up 2 bases, with 13 bases separating them. CDR3 bases: TGTGCCAGCAGCTTAGGTTTTAGACAGGTCACAGATACGCAGTATTTT. It specifies CASSLGFRQVTDTQYF.

This chain joins TRBV5-1 and TRBJ2-5; 7 nucleotides match TRBD2. The end of the DNA is better explained by TRBJ2-7, so the J call may be wrong. Germline V CDR1 and CDR2: SGHRS, YFSETQ. The CDR3 is 14 residues long. For the CDR3, the DNA is TGCGCCAGCCGCCGGGGGGAGGATCCCTACGAGCAGTACTTC. Translated: CASRRGEDPYEQYF.

This chain connects TRBV6-5 to TRBJ1-2, with 7 bases that match TRBD1. The CDR3 is made up of 15 amino acids. Trimming at V came to 2 bases and at J to 7 bases, leaving 10 bases not matched to a gene. Germline values: CDR1 MNHEY, CDR2 SVGAGI. The CDR3 spells CASSYGQGEMVGYTF. Written as DNA, the CDR3 is TGTGCCAGCAGTTACGGGCAGGGGGAAATGGTTGGCTACACCTTC.

The CDR3 loop is CASSLQRGVISATNTEAFF. CDR3 in DNA: TGTGCCAGCTCACTCCAGCGGGGGGTAATCTCGGCGACGAACACTGAAGCTTTCTTT. This chain uses TRBV18 with TRBJ1-1, with D possibly TRBD1 on 5 matching bases. The ends were cut back, 4 bases at V and 1 base at J, with 25 bases in the middle. This CDR3 comprises 19 residues. The V gene's germline CDR1 is KGHSH and CDR2 LQKENI.

CDR3: CASSQRGQYYEQYF. CDR3 nucleotide sequence: TGCGCCAGCAGCCAAAGGGGACAGTACTACGAGCAGTACTTC. The chain uses TRBV4-1 and TRBJ2-7; 7 nucleotides line up with TRBD1. Per germline, CDR1 MGHRA and CDR2 YSYEKL. Trimming at V came to 2 bases and at J to 3 bases, leaving 4 bases not matched to a gene. The CDR3 consists of 14 residues.

A few counts support this clone. The V and J genes are TRBV29-1 and TRBJ2-5; 11 bases align to TRBD2. Germline CDR1 SQVTM, CDR2 ANQGSEA. The CDR3 spans 15 residues. Trimming at V came to 4 bases and at J to 9 bases, leaving 13 bases not matched to a gene. The DNA for the CDR3 is TGCAGCGTTGGGATAGGGCTAGCGGGGGGATTGGCCCAGTACTTC. Protein: CSVGIGLAGGLAQYF.

The V and J genes are TRBV10-3 and TRBJ2-4; TRBD1 might be the D (6 bases). The CDR3 is made up of 15 amino acids. V lost 3 bases and J lost 0, with 9 bases in between. Germline loops: CDR1 ENHRY, CDR2 SYGVKD. The CDR3 spells CAISDQQGAKNIQYF. CDR3 bases: TGTGCCATCAGTGATCAACAGGGAGCCAAAAACATTCAGTACTTC.

This chain connects TRBV7-9 to TRBJ2-7; TRBD1 is a possible D gene (6 bases). This CDR3 is built from 14 residues. Trimming stripped 3 bases from V and 5 bases from J, with 14 bases between. The germline V gene has CDR1 SEHNR and CDR2 FQNEAQ (reference sequence). In nucleotides, the CDR3 is TGTGCCAGCAGCTTTAGGAGCAGGGGCCACGAGCAGTACTTC. Protein sequence: CASSFRSRGHEQYF.

This chain uses TRBV4-1 with TRBJ2-1, with a possible D match to TRBD2 (6 bases). Germline CDR1 MGHRA, CDR2 YSYEKL. Trimming pared 1 base from V and 2 bases from J, leaving 18 bases between. This CDR3 has 18 residues. The CDR3 sequence is CASSQGTARGRTYNEQFF. As DNA, the CDR3 is TGCGCCAGCAGCCAAGGCACTGCACGGGGGAGAACCTACAATGAGCAGTTCTTC.

This clone was observed a few times. V and J are TRBV27 and TRBJ2-5, with TRBD2 matching 7 bases. The CDR3 covers 15 residues. The V and J ends lost 0 bases and 4 bases, in that order; junction bases with no gene match: 5. Germline CDR1 MNHEY, CDR2 SMNVEV (reference sequence). CDR3 DNA: TGTGCCAGCAGTTTATCATTTCGGGGGGTAGAGACCCAGTACTTC. Translation: CASSLSFRGVETQYF.

V usage is TRBV9 and J usage is TRBJ1-1; possible D gene TRBD1, 6 bases. The germline gives CDR1 SGDLS, CDR2 YYNGEE. The CDR3 length is 15 residues. The V gene lost 4 bases and the J gene lost 4 bases, with 17 bases spanning the gap. As DNA, the CDR3 is TGTGCCAGCAGCCCACGGACAGATTCTCGCACTGAAGCTTTCTTT. Translation: CASSPRTDSRTEAFF. Variable domain in full (rest from reference TRBV9 and TRBJ1-1): DSGVTQTPKHLITATGQRVTLRCSPRSGDLSVYWYQQSLDQGLQFLIQYYNGEERAKGNILERFSAQQFPDLHSELNLSSLELGDSALYFCASSPRTDSRTEAFFGQGTRLTVV.

The chain has TRBV5-1 and TRBJ2-7; 7 bases line up with TRBD1. In germline, CDR1 is SGHRS, CDR2 YFSETQ. Trimming at V came to 2 bases and at J to 5 bases, leaving 7 bases not matched to a gene. The CDR3 contains 14 residues. The CDR3, as DNA: TGCGCCAGCAGCTTTACCCCAACAGGGGACGAGCAGTACTTC. It yields the protein CASSFTPTGDEQYF.

The chain is built from TRBV28 and TRBJ2-2, with 10 nucleotides matching TRBD1. The CDR3 extends over 15 amino acids. Trimming removed 5 bases from V and 4 bases from J; junction bases left unmatched: 4. CDR1 and CDR2 (germline): MDHEN, SYDVKM. The CDR3 here is CASSGRTGGTGELFF. The CDR3 bases are TGTGCCAGCAGTGGTAGGACAGGGGGCACCGGGGAGCTGTTTTTT.

The chain's CDR3 is CASSLTVSGANVLTF. CDR3 in DNA: TGTGCCAGCAGCTTGACAGTTTCTGGGGCCAACGTCCTGACTTTC. V and J are TRBV5-4 and TRBJ2-6, with no clear D. The CDR3 contains 15 residues. V shed 1 base and J shed 1 base, with 6 bases lying between them. CDR1 SGHNT and CDR2 YYREEE come from the germline V gene (reference sequence).

A single count supports this clone. Other DNA sequences in the same sample also yield this CDR3. The genes are TRBV28 and TRBJ2-7; TRBD1 matches at 9 bases. Germline CDR1 and CDR2: MDHEN and SYDVKM. V shed 4 bases, J shed 4 bases, and the junction held 5 bases outside the gene matches. The CDR3 is 14 residues long. As DNA, the CDR3 is TGTGCCAGCAGTTCGGGACAGGGTTTTTACGAGCAGTACTTC. Translating it yields CASSSGQGFYEQYF.

The rearrangement links TRBV21-1 to TRBJ2-2; TRBD1 reflects the table's D call only, with no check against the DNA. TRBV21-1 is classified as a pseudogene. The CDR3 runs 15 residues. The DNA for the CDR3 is TGTGCCAGCAGCGGCCCGGGACATAACACCGGGGAGCTGTTTTTT. Amino acid sequence: CASSGPGHNTGELFF.